Listed here are 31 T cell receptor beta chains from one sample, sequenced in a study of identical twins. MiXCR, run by TCRdb on the 5' RACE reads, gives a single entry per CDR3 protein. The table lists 310,000 or so distinct CDR3 sequences, roughly 9.8% of them singletons, with about 7.1% in the top ten. The same sample was also studied in work on yellow fever vaccine responses in identical twins.

Sequencing input: CD8+ T cells sorted from blood. All receptors derive from a woman between 18 and 30 years old in good health.

The V call is TRBV3-1, the J call TRBJ2-3; 8 bases line up with TRBD2. Germline loops: CDR1 LGHDT, CDR2 YNNKEL (reference sequence). The CDR3 totals 16 residues. With V trimmed by 1 base and J by 4 bases, 7 bases remained unmatched. CDR3 loop: CASSQVPGGAPDTQYF. CDR3 DNA sequence: TGTGCCAGCAGCCAAGTCCCCGGGGGGGCGCCAGATACGCAGTATTTT.

The genes are TRBV27 and TRBJ1-5, with D tentatively TRBD1 (5 bases). The germline V and J ends were trimmed by 2 bases and 3 bases, with 8 bases remaining between them. Per germline, CDR1 MNHEY and CDR2 SMNVEV (reference sequence). This CDR3 spans 14 amino acids. The CDR3 DNA reads TGTGCCAGCAGTTTACGCAGGGTCAATCAGCCCCAGCATTTT. Amino acid sequence: CASSLRRVNQPQHF.

This clonotype was recorded at least ten times. This chain joins TRBV7-9 and TRBJ1-1; TRBD1 agrees at 8 bases. With V trimmed by 5 bases and J by 0 bases, 5 bases remained unmatched. Germline V gene data show CDR1 as SEHNR and CDR2 as FQNEAQ (reference sequence). This CDR3 region has 15 residues. The CDR3 spells CASSPRTGLNTEAFF. The DNA for the CDR3 is TGTGCCAGCAGCCCCCGGACAGGGTTGAACACTGAAGCTTTCTTT.

The chain is built from TRBV27 and TRBJ2-1; 8 bases are shared with TRBD1. V lost 1 base, J lost 6 bases, and 23 bases stayed unmatched. Germline V gene sequence: CDR1 MNHEY, CDR2 SMNVEV (reference sequence). This CDR3 is built from 21 residues. The CDR3 region is CASSLYPTGDRGLLRINEQFF. The CDR3 bases are TGTGCCAGCAGTTTATACCCAACAGGCGACAGGGGCCTACTCCGAATCAATGAGCAGTTCTTC.

This clonotype was counted ten times or more. This CDR3 is CSVESGAGELFF. The CDR3 DNA is TGCAGCGTTGAGAGCGGGGCCGGGGAGCTGTTTTTT. The chain has TRBV29-1 and TRBJ2-2, with TRBD2 matching over 7 bases. CDR1 SQVTM and CDR2 ANQGSEA come from the germline V gene. The CDR3 runs 12 residues. After removal of 3 bases from V and 6 bases from J, the junction contained 1 base not matched to a gene.

This clonotype was observed many times. V usage is TRBV4-3 and J usage is TRBJ2-1; D remains ambiguous. The V gene's germline CDR1 is LGHNA and CDR2 YSLEER. This CDR3 region has 17 residues. Trimming removed 1 base at V and 0 bases at J, with 13 bases between. The CDR3 DNA sequence: TGCGCCAGCAGCCAAGTCTTGCCGTGGGACTCCTACAATGAGCAGTTCTTC. Its translation: CASSQVLPWDSYNEQFF.

The rearrangement joins TRBV7-9 to TRBJ2-3, with D possibly matching TRBD1 (6 bases). The CDR3 sequence is 17 residues long. V was cut by 5 bases and J by 4 bases, with 22 bases left in between. Germline CDR1 and CDR2: SEHNR and FQNEAQ (reference sequence). Written as DNA, the CDR3 is TGTGCCAGCAGCGTCACTACAGGGATTTCAAGGGCAGATACGCAGTATTTT. This encodes CASSVTTGISRADTQYF.

This clonotype came up a few times. This chain connects TRBV10-1 to TRBJ2-7, with 7 positions matching TRBD1. J gave up 5 bases and V 0 bases, and 1 base lay outside the gene matches. The CDR3 contains 13 residues. Germline CDR1 WNHNN, CDR2 SYGVQD (reference sequence). The CDR3 spells CASSESTGHEQYF. In DNA, the CDR3 is TGCGCCAGCAGTGAGTCGACAGGGCACGAGCAGTACTTC.

This clonotype has just a few counts. This chain links TRBV27 with TRBJ2-3; 8 nucleotides line up with TRBD2. In germline, CDR1 is MNHEY, CDR2 SMNVEV (reference sequence). V shed 7 bases, J shed 2 bases, and the junction held 2 bases outside the gene matches. CDR3 length: 13 amino acids. In DNA, the CDR3 is TGTGCCAGCACGGGGGGGGTCACAGATACGCAGTATTTT. As protein: CASTGGVTDTQYF.

The sample holds many counts of this clonotype. This chain uses TRBV20-1 with TRBJ2-7; D gene unclear. Trimming took off 1 base at V and 1 base at J, with 8 bases between the two ends. This CDR3 is built from 13 residues. Germline V lookup: CDR1 DFQATT, CDR2 SNEGSKA (reference sequence). CDR3 bases: TGCAGTGCTAGAGGGATTCAGTCCTACGAGCAGTACTTC. This translates into CSARGIQSYEQYF.

In DNA, the CDR3 is TGCGCCAGCAGCTCGATTGACTCGTTTAACTATGGCTACACCTTC. The encoded protein is CASSSIDSFNYGYTF. This chain joins TRBV5-1 and TRBJ1-2; D gene uncertain. The ends were cut back, 3 bases at V and 1 base at J, with 13 bases in the middle. Germline values: CDR1 SGHRS, CDR2 YFSETQ. The CDR3 extends over 15 amino acids.

This sequence joins TRBV4-2 and TRBJ2-1, with TRBD1 matching over 7 bases. In germline, CDR1 is LGHNA, CDR2 YNFKEQ. CDR3 length: 13 amino acids. The trim removed 4 bases at V and 8 bases at J, leaving 5 bases unmatched. The CDR3 sequence is CASSPRQGHEQFF. The CDR3 nucleotides read TGTGCCAGCAGCCCAAGACAGGGACATGAGCAGTTCTTC.

This clonotype was picked up many times. This chain uses TRBV20-1 with TRBJ2-7; no clear D gene. The CDR3 consists of 11 residues. Germline CDR1 is DFQATT and CDR2 is SNEGSKA (reference sequence). The V end was cut by 5 bases, the J end by 4 bases, with 9 bases between. For the CDR3, the DNA is TGCAGTGCTGCTGACTCTTACGAGCAGTACTTC. Encoded protein: CSAADSYEQYF.

This clonotype was detected many times. This chain's CDR3 is CASSSNRLAASTDTQYF. The CDR3 coding sequence is TGTGCCAGCAGTTCTAATCGACTAGCGGCAAGCACAGATACGCAGTATTTT. The V gene is TRBV27, the J gene TRBJ2-3; 9 nucleotides line up with TRBD2. CDR3 size: 17 residues. The germline gives CDR1 MNHEY, CDR2 SMNVEV (reference sequence). The J segment lost 0 bases and the V segment lost 4 bases, leaving 8 bases of the junction unmatched.

V gene TRBV7-9 combines with J gene TRBJ2-1, with a tentative D call TRBD2 (6 bases). Germline values: CDR1 SEHNR, CDR2 FQNEAQ (reference sequence). The CDR3 length is 17 residues. V was shortened by 5 bases and J by 5 bases, with 22 bases between the two germline ends. As DNA, the CDR3 is TGTGCCAGCAGCATGCCCGCCGGAGGGGTTCAGAACAATGAGCAGTTCTTC. This codes for CASSMPAGGVQNNEQFF.

The chain employs TRBV20-1 and TRBJ1-2; D is perhaps TRBD1 (6 bases). The CDR3 is 17 residues long. Germline loops: CDR1 DFQATT, CDR2 SNEGSKA (reference sequence). Trimming took 3 bases from V and 4 from J, leaving 24 bases between them. The CDR3 sequence is CSASVRPGDEDGYGYTF. The CDR3 nucleotides read TGCAGTGCTAGTGTTAGACCAGGGGATGAGGATGGCTATGGCTACACCTTC.

This clonotype was seen ten or more times. The V call is TRBV16, the J call TRBJ2-7, with a weak D call TRBD1 (6 bases). Deletions cut 0 bases from V and 13 bases from J, with 13 bases between. Per germline, CDR1 KGHSY and CDR2 FQNENV. The CDR3 runs to 12 residues. CDR3 in DNA: TGTGCCAGCAGCCAATCCCCGACAGGACCCTACTTC. This gives the protein CASSQSPTGPYF.

This clonotype was seen ten or more times. V and J are TRBV7-9 and TRBJ2-7; D not certain. V lost 4 bases and J 1 base, leaving 8 bases between the germline ends. The CDR3 contains 13 residues. Looked up from germline, CDR1 is SEHNR and CDR2 is FQNEAQ (reference sequence). This CDR3 reads CASSSVLSYEQYF. In DNA, the CDR3 is TGTGCCAGCAGCTCAGTGCTTTCCTACGAGCAGTACTTC.

To note about this clonotype: A read error may produce the germline difference seen at one junction end. The chain is built from TRBV7-3 and TRBJ2-3; 13 bases align to TRBD2. CDR3 length: 16 residues. From germline, CDR1 is SGHTA and CDR2 FQGTGA. The CDR3 is CASSLTSGGAMDTQYF. In DNA, the CDR3 is TGTGCCAGCAGCCTAACTAGCGGGGGGGCCATGGATACGCAGTATTTT. Based on the CDR3 plus reference TRBV7-3 and TRBJ2-3, the full variable domain is GAGVSQTPSNKVTEKGKYVELRCDPISGHTALYWYRQSLGQGPEFLIYFQGTGAADDSGLPNDRFFAVRPEGSVSTLKIQRTERGDSAVYLCASSLTSGGAMDTQYFGPGTRLTVL.

At least ten counts were recorded for this clonotype. The V call is TRBV7-2, the J call TRBJ2-3; TRBD2 might be the D (5 bases). The CDR3 contains 17 residues. With 5 bases removed from V and 2 bases from J, the gap between germline ends came to 20 bases. Germline CDR1 is SGHTA and CDR2 is FQGNSA. The CDR3 sequence: CASSPGFPRSPTDTQYF. CDR3 coding DNA: TGTGCCAGCAGCCCGGGGTTCCCCCGATCCCCCACAGATACGCAGTATTTT.

The genes are TRBV28 and TRBJ2-3; maybe TRBD1 (6 bases). V was clipped by 4 bases and J by 0 bases, with 17 bases between them. This CDR3 has 17 residues. The germline CDR1 and CDR2 sequences are MDHEN and SYDVKM. The CDR3 DNA is TGTGCCAGCAGTTCATATTTAGGGACAACTAGCACAGATACGCAGTATTTT. This encodes CASSSYLGTTSTDTQYF.

The chain uses TRBV5-6 and TRBJ1-1; TRBD1 might be the D (5 bases). This CDR3 is 13 amino acids long. Trimming stripped 0 bases from V and 8 bases from J, with 11 bases between. In germline, CDR1 is SGHDT, CDR2 YYEEEE. For the CDR3, the DNA is TGTGCCAGCAGCTTGGTCGCCGGGGCCGAAGCTTTCTTT. This sequence encodes CASSLVAGAEAFF.

The sample holds a few counts of this clonotype. V gene TRBV27 combines with J gene TRBJ2-7; maybe TRBD1 (6 bases). This CDR3 has 15 residues. V dropped 5 bases and J dropped 3 bases, with 17 bases sitting between them. Germline V lookup: CDR1 MNHEY, CDR2 SMNVEV (reference sequence). The CDR3 sequence is CASSPRQVSIYEQYF. The CDR3 DNA sequence: TGTGCCAGCAGTCCTCGACAGGTCTCTATCTACGAGCAGTACTTC.

This clonotype was recorded a few times. The J gene is TRBJ2-5, the V gene TRBV4-1; D may be TRBD2 (7 bases). The CDR3 contains 18 residues. Per the germline V gene, CDR1 is MGHRA and CDR2 is YSYEKL. With 1 base removed from V and 0 bases from J, the gap between germline ends came to 18 bases. The CDR3 sequence: CASSQGPLSGGYQETQYF. Here the CDR3 DNA reads TGCGCCAGCAGCCAAGGACCTTTGTCGGGGGGCTACCAAGAGACCCAGTACTTC.

This clonotype was picked up many times. V gene TRBV3-1 combines with J gene TRBJ2-7; D may be TRBD1 (6 bases). Trimming removed 3 bases from V and 0 bases from J, with 21 bases in between. Germline CDR1 LGHDT, CDR2 YNNKEL (reference sequence). This CDR3 comprises 18 residues. The CDR3 loop is CASSQMIRGYTPSYEQYF. For the CDR3, the DNA is TGTGCCAGCAGCCAGATGATCAGGGGTTATACCCCCTCCTACGAGCAGTACTTC.

This clonotype occurred many times. This chain uses TRBV12-3 or TRBV12-4 with TRBJ2-1; 14 nucleotides line up with TRBD2. Trimming cost V 5 bases and J 12 bases; bases outside gene matches: 6. This CDR3 has 14 residues. The CDR3 bases are TGTGCCAGCAGTCCCACGACTAGCGGGAGGGCGCAGTTCTTC. Amino acid sequence: CASSPTTSGRAQFF.

There are a few counts of this clonotype. The rearrangement uses TRBV7-2 and TRBJ1-2; the D is unclear. CDR3 length: 16 amino acids. With 5 bases removed from V and 3 bases from J, the gap between germline ends came to 19 bases. Germline CDR1 and CDR2: SGHTA and FQGNSA. DNA of the CDR3: TGTGCCAGCAGCCCAGCGGGGTTTGGTTCCGACTATGGCTACACCTTC. Translating it yields CASSPAGFGSDYGYTF.

V gene TRBV28 combines with J gene TRBJ2-1; 8 bases are shared with TRBD2. The CDR3 is 16 residues long. Germline loops: CDR1 MDHEN, CDR2 SYDVKM. V lost 5 bases and J lost 5; bases outside the gene matches: 11. DNA for the CDR3: TGTGCCAGCAGTCCCATCCCTCGGGGGGGAGACAATGAGCAGTTCTTC. Translation: CASSPIPRGGDNEQFF.

On this clonotype itself: A clone one base away is much larger, so this may be a read error. This chain links TRBV6-6 with TRBJ2-7; 11 bases map to TRBD1. This CDR3 spans 13 amino acids. V lost 4 bases to trimming and J lost 5 bases; unmatched junction nucleotides: 1. Germline CDR1 is MNHNY and CDR2 is SVGAGI (reference sequence). As DNA, the CDR3 is TGTGCCAGCAGTTGGACAGGGGGCGACGAGCAGTACTTC. Translation gives CASSWTGGDEQYF.

There are many counts of this clonotype. The V and J genes are TRBV7-2 and TRBJ2-7; 8 positions agree with TRBD2. With 0 bases clipped from V and 9 bases from J, the junction kept 10 bases outside the gene matches. Germline loops: CDR1 SGHTA, CDR2 FQGNSA. This CDR3 region has 15 residues. The CDR3 protein is CASSLAAGGNVGQYF. The DNA for the CDR3 is TGTGCCAGCAGCTTAGCCGCGGGGGGCAATGTGGGGCAGTACTTC.

This clonotype appeared many times. The gene calls are TRBV20-1 and TRBJ2-7; weak D call: TRBD2 (6 bases). Germline CDR1 is DFQATT and CDR2 is SNEGSKA (reference sequence). CDR3 size: 14 residues. The V end was cut by 3 bases, the J end by 3 bases, with 15 bases between. CDR3: CSARGTGEFYEQYF. CDR3 coding DNA: TGCAGTGCTAGGGGGACGGGAGAGTTCTACGAGCAGTACTTC.